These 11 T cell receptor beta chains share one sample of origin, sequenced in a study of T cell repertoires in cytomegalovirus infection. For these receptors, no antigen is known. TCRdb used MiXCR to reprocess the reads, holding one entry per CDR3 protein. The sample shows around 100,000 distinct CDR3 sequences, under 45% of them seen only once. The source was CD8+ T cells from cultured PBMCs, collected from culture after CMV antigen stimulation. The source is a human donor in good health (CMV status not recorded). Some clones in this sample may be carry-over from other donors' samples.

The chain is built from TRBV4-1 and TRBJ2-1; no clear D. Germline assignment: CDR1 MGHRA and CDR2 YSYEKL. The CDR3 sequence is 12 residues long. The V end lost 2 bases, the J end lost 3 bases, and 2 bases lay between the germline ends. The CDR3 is CASSQNYNEQFF. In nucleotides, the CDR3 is TGCGCCAGCAGCCAAAACTACAATGAGCAGTTCTTC.

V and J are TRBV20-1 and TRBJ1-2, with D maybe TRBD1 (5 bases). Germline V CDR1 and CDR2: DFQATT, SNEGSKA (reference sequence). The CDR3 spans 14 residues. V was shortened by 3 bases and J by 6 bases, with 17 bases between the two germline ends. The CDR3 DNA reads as TGCAGTGCTAGTTTCTCCGCGGGACCCCATGGCTACACCTTC. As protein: CSASFSAGPHGYTF.

The CDR3 DNA reads TGTGCCAGTAGTATTCGGGGTTGGAACACTGAAGCTTTCTTT. It encodes CASSIRGWNTEAFF. The chain has TRBV19 and TRBJ1-1; no clear D. CDR1 is LNHDA, CDR2 SQIVND, per germline (reference sequence). The CDR3 is 14 amino acids. The V end was cut by 3 bases, the J end by 1 base, with 9 bases between.

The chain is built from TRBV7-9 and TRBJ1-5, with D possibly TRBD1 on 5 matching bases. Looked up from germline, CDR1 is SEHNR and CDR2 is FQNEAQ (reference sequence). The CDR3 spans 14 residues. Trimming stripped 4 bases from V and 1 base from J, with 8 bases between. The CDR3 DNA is TGTGCCAGCAGCTCAGGGATGAGCAATCAGCCCCAGCATTTT. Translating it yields CASSSGMSNQPQHF.

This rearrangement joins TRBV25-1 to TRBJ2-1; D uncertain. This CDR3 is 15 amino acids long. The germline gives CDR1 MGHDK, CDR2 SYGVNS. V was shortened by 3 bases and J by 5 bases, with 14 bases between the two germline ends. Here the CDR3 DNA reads TGTGCCAGCAGTGACCCCAGTGGAAATGACAATGAGCAGTTCTTC. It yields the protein CASSDPSGNDNEQFF.

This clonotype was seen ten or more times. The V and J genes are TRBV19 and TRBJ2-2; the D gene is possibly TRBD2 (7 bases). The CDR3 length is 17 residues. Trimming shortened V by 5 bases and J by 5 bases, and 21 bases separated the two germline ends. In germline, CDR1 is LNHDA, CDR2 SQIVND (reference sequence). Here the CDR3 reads CASSGPLGGGRTGELFF. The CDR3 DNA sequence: TGTGCCAGTAGTGGGCCCCTAGGCGGGGGCCGGACCGGGGAGCTGTTTTTT. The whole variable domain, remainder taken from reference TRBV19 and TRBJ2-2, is DGGITQSPKYLFRKEGQNVTLSCEQNLNHDAMYWYRQDPGQGLRLIYYSQIVNDFQKGDIAEGYSVSREKKESFPLTVTSAQKNPTAFYLCASSGPLGGGRTGELFFGEGSRLTVL.

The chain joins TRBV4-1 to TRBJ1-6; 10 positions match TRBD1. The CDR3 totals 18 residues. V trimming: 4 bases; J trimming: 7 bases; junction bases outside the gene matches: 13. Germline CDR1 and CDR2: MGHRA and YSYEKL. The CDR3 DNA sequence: TGCGCCAGCAGCCCCCGGGACAGGGGACTTGACCCGAATTCACCCCTCCACTTT. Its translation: CASSPRDRGLDPNSPLHF.

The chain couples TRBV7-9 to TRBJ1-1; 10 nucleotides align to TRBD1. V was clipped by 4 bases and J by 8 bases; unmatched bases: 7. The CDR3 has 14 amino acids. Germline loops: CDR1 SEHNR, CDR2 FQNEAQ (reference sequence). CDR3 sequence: CASSSFGQGGEAFF. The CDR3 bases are TGTGCCAGCAGCTCGTTCGGACAGGGGGGCGAAGCTTTCTTT.

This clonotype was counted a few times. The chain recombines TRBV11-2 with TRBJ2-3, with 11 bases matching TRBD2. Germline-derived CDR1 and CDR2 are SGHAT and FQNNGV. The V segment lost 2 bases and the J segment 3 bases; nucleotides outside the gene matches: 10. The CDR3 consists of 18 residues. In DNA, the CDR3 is TGTGCCAGCAGCTTAACCCCCCTAGCGGGGGGCATAACAGATACGCAGTATTTT. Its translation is CASSLTPLAGGITDTQYF.

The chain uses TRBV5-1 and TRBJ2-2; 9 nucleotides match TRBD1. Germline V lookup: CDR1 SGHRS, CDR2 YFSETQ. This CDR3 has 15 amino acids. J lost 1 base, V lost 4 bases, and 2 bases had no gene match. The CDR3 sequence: CASSQGQGNTGELFF. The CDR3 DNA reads TGCGCCAGCAGCCAGGGACAGGGGAACACCGGGGAGCTGTTTTTT.

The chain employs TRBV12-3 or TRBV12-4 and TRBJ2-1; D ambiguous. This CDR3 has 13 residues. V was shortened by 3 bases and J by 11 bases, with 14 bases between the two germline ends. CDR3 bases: TGTGCCAGCAGTTTCTCTTCACCGTCTAAGCAGTTCTTC. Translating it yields CASSFSSPSKQFF.